The 7 T cell receptor beta chains below were found in one sample sequenced in a study of metastatic and nonmetastatic thyroid tumors. Until they underwent thyroid surgery, no patient had received any treatment. Using MiXCR, TCRdb reanalyzed the PCR reads. The sample lists some 50,000 clones, around 20% occurring once. The source material was blood. The receptors were sampled from a male donor with papillary thyroid cancer or a benign thyroid nodule (not recorded which). Some clones in this sample may be carry-over from other donors' samples.

This CDR3 reads CASSPSAGRYNSPLHF. DNA for the CDR3: TGTGCCAGCAGCCCAAGTGCGGGGAGGTATAATTCACCCCTCCACTTT. V gene TRBV4-2 combines with J gene TRBJ1-6; D is undetermined. V lost 4 bases and J 4 bases, leaving 14 bases between the germline ends. The CDR3 consists of 16 residues. Germline CDR1 LGHNA, CDR2 YNFKEQ.

This clone came up a few times. The chain couples TRBV10-1 to TRBJ2-1; possibly TRBD1 or TRBD2 for D (5 bases each). The germline CDR1 and CDR2 sequences are WNHNN and SYGVQD (reference sequence). Trimming left V 8 bases short and J 0 bases short, with 11 bases between. The CDR3 is 14 residues long. The CDR3 is CASEEGCSYNEQFF. The CDR3 region has the DNA TGCGCCAGCGAAGAGGGGTGCTCCTACAATGAGCAGTTCTTC.

The J gene is TRBJ2-2, the V gene TRBV2, with 7 bases fitting TRBD1. This CDR3 spans 15 amino acids. CDR1 and CDR2 from the germline V gene are SNHLY and FYNNEI. With V trimmed by 10 bases and J by 6 bases, 14 bases remained unmatched. CDR3 region: CAISGGQVAPGELFF. The CDR3 DNA sequence: TGTGCCATCAGCGGCGGACAGGTGGCACCCGGGGAGCTGTTTTTT.

In its sample, this clone was seen many times. The chain carries TRBV12-3 or TRBV12-4 and TRBJ1-5, with 9 nucleotides matching TRBD1. With V trimmed by 3 bases and J by 7 bases, 7 bases remained unmatched. There are 15 residues in the CDR3. Written as DNA, the CDR3 is TGTGCCAGCAGTTTCCGACAGGGGGTGAAGCAGCCCCAGCATTTT. This codes for CASSFRQGVKQPQHF.

This clone was observed at least ten times. The rearrangement uses TRBV6-1 and TRBJ2-5; TRBD1 aligns across 8 bases. The CDR3 contains 15 residues. The junction had 9 bases not matched to a gene; V was cut back by 6 bases and J by 3 bases. CDR1 is MNHNS, CDR2 SASEGT, per germline. The CDR3 coding sequence is TGTGCCAGCAGGACAGTCCGGGACAGGAAAGAGACCCAGTACTTC. Protein sequence: CASRTVRDRKETQYF.

The CDR3 nucleotides are TGTGCCATCTCGGACAGGGGGCGCATCTATGGCTACACCTTC. It yields the protein CAISDRGRIYGYTF. The chain couples TRBV28 to TRBJ1-2; TRBD1 matches 11 bases. V trimming: 10 bases; J trimming: 4 bases; junction bases outside the gene matches: 8. Germline V CDR1 and CDR2: MDHEN, SYDVKM. This CDR3 is 14 amino acids long.

This clone was recorded a few times. V usage is TRBV6-1 and J usage is TRBJ2-7; 14 bases fit TRBD2. CDR1 MNHNS and CDR2 SASEGT come from the germline V gene. The CDR3 has 14 amino acids. Losses at the gene ends were 6 bases for V and 5 bases for J; bases not matched to a gene: 3. DNA for the CDR3: TGTGCCAGCAGGGGGGGACTAGCGGGAGACGAGCAGTACTTC. Its protein is CASRGGLAGDEQYF.